The 10 T cell receptor beta chains below all came from one sample that was sequenced in a study of T-cell reconstitution after alpha-beta-depleted transplantation in children. Unique molecular identifiers were incorporated during preparation of the TCRbeta library. MiXCR was run by TCRdb on the PCR reads, yielding one entry per CDR3 protein. This table has around 600,000 distinct CDR3 sequences, about 10% appearing once. This specimen was PBMCs from the stem cell graft donor, taken from the stem cell graft. The receptors here all came from a human donor who donated a stem cell graft to a child with acute myeloid leukemia.

This clonotype has ten or more counts. V usage is TRBV7-2 and J usage is TRBJ2-1; D call uncertain. This CDR3 region has 13 residues. The V end lost 5 bases, the J end lost 5 bases, and 10 bases lay between the germline ends. Germline CDR1 reads SGHTA; CDR2 reads FQGNSA. CDR3 amino acids: CASSLMRHNEQFF. DNA of the CDR3: TGTGCCAGCAGCCTAATGAGACACAATGAGCAGTTCTTC. The full variable domain, rest sourced from reference TRBV7-2 and TRBJ2-1, is GAGVSQSPSNKVTEKGKDVELRCDPISGHTALYWYRQSLGQGLEFLIYFQGNSAPDKSGLPSDRFSAERTGGSVSTLTIQRTQQEDSAVYLCASSLMRHNEQFFGPGTRLTVL.

CDR3 protein: CASSLRPAANQPQHF. In DNA form, the CDR3 reads TGTGCCAGCAGCTTGAGGCCGGCTGCAAATCAGCCCCAGCATTTT. The chain couples TRBV7-2 to TRBJ1-5, with D unresolved. The V gene lost 3 bases and the J gene lost 4 bases, with 13 bases spanning the gap. CDR1 and CDR2 from the germline V gene are SGHTA and FQGNSA. This CDR3 is built from 15 residues.

This clonotype was counted many times. The chain couples TRBV4-2 to TRBJ2-5; 16 bases are a match to TRBD2. There are 18 residues in the CDR3. Germline CDR1 and CDR2: LGHNA and YNFKEQ. V lost 3 bases and J lost 5; bases outside the gene matches: 9. CDR3: CASSQNFGTSGRVETQYF. In nucleotides, the CDR3 is TGTGCCAGCAGCCAGAATTTCGGGACTAGCGGGAGGGTGGAGACCCAGTACTTC.

This clonotype was seen many times. V and J are TRBV2 and TRBJ2-3; the match to TRBD2 covers 12 bases. V lost 0 bases and J lost 5; bases outside the gene matches: 3. The length of the CDR3 is 16 residues. Per the germline V gene, CDR1 is SNHLY and CDR2 is FYNNEI. The CDR3 nucleotides read TGTGCCAGCAGTGAAGCCAGACTAGCGGGAGTAGATACGCAGTATTTT. Amino acids: CASSEARLAGVDTQYF. Combining the CDR3 with reference TRBV2 and TRBJ2-3 gives the whole variable domain EPEVTQTPSHQVTQMGQEVILRCVPISNHLYFYWYRQILGQKVEFLVSFYNNEISEKSEIFDDQFSVERPDGSNFTLKIRSTKLEDSAMYFCASSEARLAGVDTQYFGPGTRLTVL.

The chain uses TRBV7-2 and TRBJ2-2; TRBD1 agrees at 7 bases. The CDR3 totals 15 residues. From germline, CDR1 is SGHTA and CDR2 FQGNSA. Trimming cost V 2 bases and J 5 bases; bases outside gene matches: 5. CDR3 nucleotide sequence: TGTGCCAGCAGCTTAAACAGGGGTAAAACCGGGGAGCTGTTTTTT. It translates to CASSLNRGKTGELFF.

Many counts were recorded for this clonotype. V is TRBV27 and J is TRBJ2-7, with D unclear. This CDR3 contains 8 residues. Germline V gives CDR1 MNHEY, CDR2 SMNVEV (reference sequence). The V and J ends lost 10 bases and 7 bases respectively, with 5 bases between them. CDR3 coding DNA: TGTGCCACTGTGGAGCAGTACTTC. Translated, it gives CATVEQYF.

The chain employs TRBV20-1 and TRBJ2-5; 7 bases align to TRBD2. V was clipped by 6 bases and J by 4 bases; unmatched bases: 8. Germline lookup yields CDR1 DFQATT and CDR2 SNEGSKA (reference sequence). The CDR3 covers 13 residues. CDR3 in amino acids: CSAPLGLVETQYF. In DNA, the CDR3 is TGCAGTGCCCCCCTTGGACTAGTAGAGACCCAGTACTTC.

This clonotype was seen only a few times. The rearrangement joins TRBV20-1 to TRBJ1-1, with a weak D call TRBD1 (5 bases). Germline V CDR1 and CDR2: DFQATT, SNEGSKA (reference sequence). Trimming took 4 bases from V and 2 from J, leaving 11 bases between them. The CDR3 has 13 residues. The CDR3 nucleotides are TGCAGTGCTATCCGGGACGGAAACACTGAAGCTTTCTTT. Its protein is CSAIRDGNTEAFF.

J is TRBJ2-7 and V is TRBV7-2; 7 bases align to TRBD1. After removal of 4 bases from V and 4 bases from J, the junction contained 7 bases not matched to a gene. This CDR3 has 14 residues. Germline V gene lookup returns CDR1 SGHTA and CDR2 FQGNSA. This chain's CDR3 is CASSSKGQLYEQYF. The CDR3 nucleotides are TGTGCCAGCAGCTCGAAGGGACAGCTATACGAGCAGTACTTC.

A few counts support this clonotype. The chain couples TRBV25-1 to TRBJ1-6; perhaps TRBD1 as D (5 bases). There are 15 residues in the CDR3. Trimming took off 4 bases at V and 7 bases at J, with 14 bases between the two ends. Germline V gene sequence: CDR1 MGHDK, CDR2 SYGVNS. Written as DNA, the CDR3 is TGTGCCAGCAGTGGGGCAGGGCCGAGGAATTCACCCCTCCACTTT. This sequence encodes CASSGAGPRNSPLHF.